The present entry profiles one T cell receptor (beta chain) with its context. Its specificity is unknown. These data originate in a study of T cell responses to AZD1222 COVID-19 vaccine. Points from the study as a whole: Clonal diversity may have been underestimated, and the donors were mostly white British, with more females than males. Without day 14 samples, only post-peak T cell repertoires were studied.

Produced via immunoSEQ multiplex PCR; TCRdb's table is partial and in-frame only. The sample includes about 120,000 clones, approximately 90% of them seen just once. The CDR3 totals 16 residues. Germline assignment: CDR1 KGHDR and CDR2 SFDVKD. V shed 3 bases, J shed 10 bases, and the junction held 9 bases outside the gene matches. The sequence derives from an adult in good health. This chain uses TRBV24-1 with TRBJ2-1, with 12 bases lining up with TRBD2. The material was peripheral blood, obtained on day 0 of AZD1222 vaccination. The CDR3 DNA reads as TGTGCCACCAGTGATCCTTCTAGCGGGAGGGGGTGGGAGCAGTTCTTC. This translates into CATSDPSSGRGWEQFF.